The clone carrying this TCR beta chain was counted only a few times. Participants came from about two dozen US areas, aged roughly 18 to 100 years. Allocation to cohorts depended on clinical history reported by the participants. The source of the sample is a study of blood T cell repertoires in COVID-19. As for the study in general: T cells, B-cell-depleted T cells, or PBMCs supplied cDNA or gDNA.

The V and J ends lost 1 base and 4 bases, in that order; junction bases with no gene match: 4. Germline V gene lookup returns CDR1 SGHNT and CDR2 YYREEE (reference sequence). CDR3 length equals 16 residues. Original processing methods: Researchers report that nucleated cell counts were estimated from reference gene primer amplification. Method: immunoSEQ multiplex PCR; TCRdb's copy keeps in-frame clones and lacks some. V and J calls and clone size are those listed in that table; D and trimming were worked out from the DNA. The sample holds approximately 140,000 clones; 84% are singletons and the top ten take under 7%.

The specimen sequenced was PBMCs or T cells enriched from blood (not recorded which). The receptor was isolated from a woman aged 45-59 years who had been exposed to COVID-19. The chain links TRBV5-4 to TRBJ2-2; 10 nucleotides align to TRBD2. CDR3 residues: CASSLPLAGGTGELFF. The CDR3 region has the DNA TGTGCCAGCAGCTTGCCCTTAGCGGGAGGCACCGGGGAGCTGTTTTTT.